This T cell receptor beta chain was captured by sequencing in a study of human T cells and chemical hapten exposure (dated by TCRdb to the early 2020s). Notes on the research overall: For sensitization, 2% DPC in acetone was applied to a 2 cm by 2 cm area of upper inner arm skin. Throughout the approximately 23-week study period, patients were also given weekly therapeutic DPC doses on the scalp. Patch testing was performed on the upper back with Finn chambers containing 0.01% DPC, and the patch tests were scored after 6 days according to International Contact Dermatitis Research Group standards. The mostly female patient cohort included alopecia areata with under or over 50% scalp involvement, alopecia totalis and alopecia universalis. The libraries were sequenced as a pool, and the TCR yield per sample differed mostly because of small variations in library volumes within the pool. This study followed changes in the peripheral blood TCR repertoire in vivo during primary and secondary sensitization of alopecia patients to the hapten diphenylcyclopropenone (DPC). Blood samples were taken from patients before sensitization (week 0) and at 2, 6 and about 24 weeks after DPC sensitization. Under 30 alopecia patients gave blood for TCR sequencing at one to four time points (pre-sensitization, 2, 6 and 24 weeks). The research as a whole found: Repeated subsampling changed both the strength of the expansion versus patch-test correlation and the threshold at which that correlation became significant. No change with DPC sensitization was found in the number of TCRs above 1 in 1000 frequency, and no evidence of global repertoire structure alterations was found. Alopecia, a presumed autoimmune disease, was present in all patients, so the immune response of the patients might differ from that of healthy individuals. Compared with pre-sensitization or healthy control sets, expanded TCRs formed significantly more large CDR3 similarity clusters, which is consistent with antigen-driven responses. The number of PT1 expanded TCRs positively correlated with patch test score, significant at thresholds 8, 16 and 32 but not 4.

This clonotype was observed a few times. Its target antigen remains unknown. No much larger clonotype is one base removed from it; base qualities were not supplied. Interpreted using the paper, the time point label stands for: patch test 2, 6 weeks after DPC sensitization. Per the publication, the treatment or condition label means: therapeutic diphenylcyclopropenone sensitization with weekly scalp DPC. At every patch-test visit, the blood draw took place before the patch test was put on. To be eligible, patients had to be aged 18 to 70, diagnosed with alopecia and judged suitable for DPC therapy, while pregnant patients were excluded. Total RNA was extracted from unfractionated whole blood that had been collected in Tempus Blood RNA tubes. Trimming costs V 11 bases and J 3 bases, and their ends lie 13 bases apart. CDR1 and CDR2, looked up from the germline V gene, are ENHRY and SYGVKD. From its cysteine to its phenylalanine, the CDR3 spans 12 amino acids. Of all the DNA, just the CDR3 is kept, 36 bases in frame from base 1.

The library was produced with RACE. For sequencing, a NextSeq 500 was employed. During library preparation, unique molecular identifiers were attached to individual cDNA molecules so that TCRs could be counted in a quantitative, reproducible way. From each blood RNA sample, both TCR alpha and TCR beta chains were sequenced. Processing in the source paper ran as follows. A median of around 100,000 TCRs per sample was observed, with a range of 23,224 to 690,600. The Decombinator software suite was used to annotate V, J and CDR3 in the TCR reads. To make PS versus PT1 abundance plots, every sample was subsampled to the same number of TCRs (28,000). TCRs were defined as expanded if absent before sensitization and observed at least eight times at the 2-week time point. TCRdb cleaned the public reads at Q25 with fastp, built clones with MiXCR and kept in-frame beta chains. Entries are consolidated by CDR3 protein sequence, retaining the most common genes and DNA. V and J calls and clone size were set by TCRdb, not the authors. For this sample the table gives tens of thousands of distinct CDR3 sequences, of which roughly a tenth were detected only once. The ten largest clones represent approximately 2.5% of the sample.

Specimen: whole blood, collected in connection with sensitization to the hapten diphenylcyclopropenone (DPC). The sequence derives from a woman in her 30s with alopecia areata. Some clones in this sample may be carry-over from other donors' samples. The receptor chain draws on TRBV10-3 and TRBJ1-2; no confident D gene assignment can be made. The base sequence is TGTGCCGCCGCCCTGGGCGACTATGGCTACACCTTC. This encodes CAAALGDYGYTF.